These 4 T cell receptor beta chains share one sample of origin, sequenced in a study of T cell responses to AZD1222 COVID-19 vaccine. Data came from immunoSEQ multiplex PCR; TCRdb stores just in-frame clones and leaves some out. Counted here are some 150,000 clones, 90% to 95% occurring once; the ten biggest clones make up around 0.9%. The sample consisted of peripheral blood, taken on day 0 of AZD1222 vaccination. These receptors all stem from an adult in good health.

In this sample, this clone turned up once. The rearrangement uses TRBV10-2 and TRBJ1-2; D remains ambiguous. The CDR3 extends over 14 amino acids. Trimming stripped 5 bases from V and 4 bases from J, with 14 bases between. The germline gives CDR1 WSHSY, CDR2 SAAADI. The CDR3 reads CASSSPLGFYGYTF. The CDR3 DNA reads as TGCGCCAGCAGTTCCCCCCTTGGGTTCTATGGCTACACCTTC.

The chain employs TRBV13 and TRBJ2-7, with 7 bases fitting TRBD1. Trimming at V came to 5 bases and at J to 3 bases, leaving 7 bases not matched to a gene. Germline V gene data show CDR1 as PRHDT and CDR2 as FYEKMQ (reference sequence). CDR3 length: 14 amino acids. The CDR3 DNA reads as TGTGCCAGCAGCCTCAGACAGGGACACTACGAGCAGTACTTC. The encoded protein is CASSLRQGHYEQYF.

This clone was seen a single time. This rearrangement joins TRBV6-5 to TRBJ2-1, with a possible D match to TRBD1 (6 bases). With 6 bases removed from V and 8 bases from J, the gap between germline ends came to 14 bases. This CDR3 is built from 13 residues. Germline V gives CDR1 MNHEY, CDR2 SVGAGI. DNA of the CDR3: TGTGCCAGCAGAGTATCACAGGGCTATGAGCAGTTCTTC. Residues: CASRVSQGYEQFF.

The rearrangement links TRBV5-6 to TRBJ1-1, with D unclear. This CDR3 comprises 16 residues. V was clipped by 1 base and J by 1 base, with 14 bases between them. Per germline, CDR1 SGHDT and CDR2 YYEEEE. The DNA for the CDR3 is TGTGCCAGCAGCTTGATGGCAGCGGGCGGGAACACTGAAGCTTTCTTT. Encoded protein: CASSLMAAGGNTEAFF.